This T cell receptor (beta chain) was sequenced in a study of prognosis after radiotherapy for stage I lung cancer (dated by TCRdb to 2020 to 2022). Looking at the study overall: Between April 2018 and 2019, around 20 patients with stage I NSCLC were enrolled in Nanjing, China. Newly diagnosed primary stage I lung tumors were found in fourteen patients, while oligometastatic NSCLC after surgical resection of the primary tumor was found in roughly 5. All patients were considered medically inoperable, owing to comorbidities in over ten and refusal of surgery in about seven. Ages in the cohort of roughly 13 men and 6 or 7 women ranged from roughly 50 to 95 years, with a median of 74. Roughly 12 patients had adenocarcinoma and six or seven had squamous cell carcinoma as the tumor histology. Image-guided IMRT or VMAT was used to deliver SBRT in 3 to 5 fractions at a biologically effective dose of at least 100 Gy. SBRT was not combined with any concurrent therapy in any patient. Distant metastases were developed by four of the 19 patients after SBRT, at a median of about 7 months, whereas no significant progression was observed in the other 15 patients. Peripheral blood TCR beta repertoires were profiled in stage I NSCLC patients before and after stereotactic body radiotherapy, and the study then linked these repertoires to distant failure. The study sequenced approximately 38 blood samples from some 20 patients, one before and one after SBRT per patient. On the study overall, not on this receptor specifically: Post-SBRT Shannon entropy and its change from baseline were lower in patients who developed distant metastases; baseline Shannon entropy was not associated with metastases. Whether the expanded TCR clones were tumor-specific was not determined. Unique TCR clone counts fell after SBRT (median around 9,800 before versus several thousand after; Wilcoxon paired P=0.011). No adjustment for multiple comparisons was applied to any of the reported P values. TRBV and TRBJ usage frequencies reportedly differed by metastasis status, in two V genes at baseline and in roughly 9 V and two J genes after SBRT. The study was limited by the small cohort and short follow-up, and independent validation of the study findings is required.

The TCR beta CDR3 region was amplified from genomic DNA by two rounds of multiplex PCR. In the first round of PCR, primers specific to each TRBV and TRBJ gene were used, and the primer sequences are filed in Chinese patent CN105087789A. Universal primers were used in the second round of PCR. The Roche High Pure PCR Template Preparation Kit was used to extract genomic DNA from the frozen PBMCs. Libraries were sequenced paired-end with 151 bp reads on an Illumina HiSeq 3000. In the paper's pipeline: Raw reads lacking the multiplex PCR primer sequences were removed with CutAdapt. PEAR was used to merge high-quality paired reads into contigs. TRB V, D and J gene segments were assigned to each contig with MiXCR by alignment to reference sequences. CDR3 sequences were clustered by base quality and sequence similarity to remove sequencing errors. Shannon entropy normalized by the natural log of productive TCR sequence number was used as the measure of diversity. To get clonality, Shannon entropy was divided by the natural log of the number of unique clonotypes, and that result was subtracted from one. Using the Youden index from ROC curves, the researchers picked the repertoire-metric cut-offs for progression-free survival, and all analyses were carried out in R 3.5.3. TCRdb itself trimmed the public reads at Q25 with fastp, ran MiXCR and retained productive beta chains. Duplicate CDR3 protein sequences are folded into a single record with the most common DNA and genes. In this record, the V and J calls reflect TCRdb's handling and not the investigators' own analysis. The sample data list about 12,000 distinct CDR3 sequences, and roughly 50% of these were observed just once. The ten largest clonotypes hold 20% to 25% of the sample.

Trimming removed 0 bases from V and 8 bases from J, leaving 7 bases between the germline ends. Reading from cysteine to phenylalanine, the CDR3 counts 13 amino acids. The only DNA kept is the CDR3, 39 bases in frame from the first base. Per the germline V gene, MDHEN is the CDR1 and SYDVKM is the CDR2. All patients had node-negative disease on CT and PET/CT, and none had a history of other malignancies or prior chemotherapy or radiotherapy. About 6.3 milliliters of peripheral venous blood were drawn into EDTA tubes at each of two time points. Ficoll-Paque Plus density-gradient centrifugation was used to isolate PBMCs. Samples were stored at -80°C immediately after collection until analysis. In its sample, this clonotype comes out as medium-sized (0.01 to 0.1%). It lacks a known antigen. Base qualities are not at hand, and no much larger clone is one base apart.

The V and J segments used are TRBV28 and TRBJ1-4; the D gene cannot be named for sure. This specimen consisted of PBMCs, obtained before or after stereotactic body radiation therapy (not recorded which). This receptor was identified in a donor older than 45 with non-small cell lung cancer. The nucleotide sequence reads TGTGCCAGCAGTTTATGGCTGGAGGAAAAACTGTTTTTT. This is translated as CASSLWLEEKLFF.